These 10 T cell receptor beta chains were all obtained from the same sample, sequenced in a study of CXCR3-negative and CXCR3-positive naive CD8 T cells (dated by TCRdb to between 2019 and 2020). Study-wide conclusions, independent of this receptor: Compared with CXCR3-negative naive cells, CXCR3-positive naive cells had TRB CDR3s with higher hydrophobicity (lower Kidera factor 4), lower energy, and higher strength and volume indices.

No antigen has been identified for these receptors. TCRdb names NextSeq 550 as the instrument used. The Human TCR Profiling Kit (MiLaboratory) was used to make UMI-labeled 5' RACE TRB cDNA libraries. With the reads reprocessed by TCRdb, a single entry stands for each CDR3 protein sequence and no DNA is reported. The sample table on file contains 150,000 to 180,000 distinct CDR3 sequences. The top ten hold just under 0.5% of the sample. The sequenced sample was naive CXCR3+ CD8+ T cells from blood. Reading the label with the study, this specimen's cell subset or site is: CD45RO-CCR7+CD27+CD95- naive CD8+ T cells expressing CXCR3 (TNR3+). The receptor source for this set is a human donor in good health. Some clones in this sample may be carry-over from other donors' samples.

This chain connects TRBV20-1 to TRBJ2-7; TCRdb's D call of TRBD2 is untestable without DNA. The CDR3 sequence is 13 residues long. Germline V gene lookup returns CDR1 DFQATT and CDR2 SNEGSKA (reference sequence). The chain's CDR3 is CSALAGELYEQYF.

The chain combines TRBV24-1 with TRBJ2-1; the TCRdb call, TRBD1, lacks DNA for checking. The V gene's germline CDR1 is KGHDR and CDR2 SFDVKD. The CDR3 has 16 amino acids. This chain's CDR3 is CATSETSGLSRYEQFF.

The rearrangement joins TRBV9 to TRBJ1-5; TCRdb selects TRBD1, and the lack of DNA leaves this call unchecked. Germline lookup yields CDR1 SGDLS and CDR2 YYNGEE. There are 17 residues in the CDR3. CDR3 region: CASSVGDRGLSNQPQHF. Complete variable domain (other parts from reference TRBV9 and TRBJ1-5): DSGVTQTPKHLITATGQRVTLRCSPRSGDLSVYWYQQSLDQGLQFLIQYYNGEERAKGNILERFSAQQFPDLHSELNLSSLELGDSALYFCASSVGDRGLSNQPQHFGDGTRLSIL.

V usage is TRBV12-3 or TRBV12-4 and J usage is TRBJ1-2. This CDR3 has 12 residues. CDR3 protein: CASNGPNYGYTF.

The gene calls are TRBV6-5 and TRBJ2-7. This CDR3 is built from 15 residues. Germline CDR1 MNHEY, CDR2 SVGAGI. The CDR3 loop is CASSYGQISSYEQYF.

V usage is TRBV12-3 or TRBV12-4 and J usage is TRBJ1-5. CDR3 length: 15 amino acids. This CDR3 is CTSSFSGTGNQPQHF.

The chain is built from TRBV6-2 or TRBV6-3 and TRBJ2-7; the D call from TCRdb, TRBD2, cannot be confirmed without DNA. CDR1 MNHEY and CDR2 SVGEGT come from the germline V gene. There are 15 residues in the CDR3. The CDR3 is CASSYYRGGPGEQYF.

This chain links TRBV28 with TRBJ2-1; the TCRdb D gene call, TRBD1, has no DNA to confirm it. CDR3 length equals 15 residues. Germline lookup yields CDR1 MDHEN and CDR2 SYDVKM. This CDR3 is CASSLGRRSYNEQFF.

The chain employs TRBV5-1 and TRBJ2-1. The CDR3 loop spans 14 amino acids. Per the germline V gene, CDR1 is SGHRS and CDR2 is YFSETQ. CDR3 region: CASSSDGSYNEQFF.

The chain couples TRBV5-5 to TRBJ2-7; TCRdb indicates TRBD1, and absent DNA this call remains unverified. The CDR3 runs to 16 residues. The germline CDR1 and CDR2 sequences are SGHKS and YYEKEE (reference sequence). CDR3 loop: CASSFPTGVYSYEQYF. Full variable domain (rest looked up from reference TRBV5-5 and TRBJ2-7): DAGVTQSPTHLIKTRGQQVTLRCSPISGHKSVSWYQQVLGQGPQFIFQYYEKEERGRGNFPDRFSARQFPNYSSELNVNALLLGDSALYLCASSFPTGVYSYEQYFGPGTRLTVT.